This T cell receptor beta chain was documented in a study of long-term antiretroviral therapy in people with HIV. This was the immunoSEQ v3.0 assay at survey level. Generated by immunoSEQ multiplex PCR, the TCRdb table keeps only in-frame clones and is missing some. The table has roughly 5,600 clones, roughly 78% seen once. With V trimmed by 3 bases and J by 4 bases, 9 bases remained unmatched. This CDR3 region has 15 residues. CDR1 and CDR2 from the germline V gene are SGHNT and YYREEE (reference sequence). This chain joins TRBV5-4 and TRBJ2-7; 8 nucleotides agree with TRBD2. The starting material was unsorted PBMCs, obtained 1.8 years before starting antiretroviral therapy. The TCR originated in a middle-aged man with HIV. For the CDR3, the DNA is TGTGCCAGCAGCTATGGCGGGGGGCGCAAATACGAGCAGTACTTC. The encoded protein is CASSYGGGRKYEQYF.